These T cell receptor beta chains were read from a single sample in a study of OX40 agonist ivuxolimab in advanced cancers. Sequencing used immunoSEQ multiplex PCR; TCRdb keeps in-frame clones, though not all of them. The sample has approximately 69,000 clones, approximately 80% seen once. This material consisted of CD4+ or CD8+ T cells sorted from blood, taken in a trial of the OX40 agonist ivuxolimab. These receptors were obtained from an adult with an advanced solid tumor such as melanoma, head and neck, liver or kidney cancer. Both conserved end residues are part of each CDR3. A D gene is named only where the DNA matches it firmly. Only part of the rows carry a size: once, few, many, or a class if the clone is expanded.

clone_size	v_call	j_call	d_call	cdr3_nt	cdr3_aa
NA	TRBV18	TRBJ1-1	NA	TGTGCCAGCTCACCCATGGGACAACCGAGGAACACTGAAGCTTTCTTT	CASSPMGQPRNTEAFF
NA	TRBV6-1	TRBJ2-3	NA	TGTGCCAGCAGAGGGGGTAAAGAGACAGATACGCAGTATTTT	CASRGGKETDTQYF
NA	TRBV7-8	TRBJ2-1	TRBD2	TGTGCCAGCAGCACCCGACTAGCGGGGAGGAACAATGAGCAGTTCTTC	CASSTRLAGRNNEQFF
NA	TRBV2	TRBJ2-1	NA	TGTGCCAGCAGTGAAAAGGGGACTGGGCACAATGAGCAGTTCTTC	CASSEKGTGHNEQFF
NA	TRBV7-9	TRBJ2-3	NA	TGTGCCAGCTGCCGGACAGCTGGCACAGATACGCAGTATTTT	CASCRTAGTDTQYF
NA	TRBV5-6	TRBJ1-1	TRBD1	TGTGCCAGCAGCTATATTACCGGGACAGCGAACACTGAAGCTTTCTTT	CASSYITGTANTEAFF
NA	TRBV25-1	TRBJ2-1	TRBD1	TGTGCCAGCAGTGTGCAGGGGGCCTACAATGAGCAGTTCTTC	CASSVQGAYNEQFF
NA	TRBV19	TRBJ2-5	TRBD2	TGTGCCAGTAGTTCAGCCCTTAGCGGGGGACAAGAGACCCAGTACTTC	CASSSALSGGQETQYF
NA	TRBV9	TRBJ1-6	NA	TGTGCCAGCAGCACCCTTACAGGGAATTCACCCCTCCACTTT	CASSTLTGNSPLHF
NA	TRBV5-5	TRBJ2-7	NA	TGTGCCAGCAGCGCACGATACAGCGCTATGGGGGAGCAGTACTTC	CASSARYSAMGEQYF
NA	TRBV7-6	TRBJ1-1	NA	TGTGCCAGCAGTGCGGACCTGAACACTGAAGCTTTCTTT	CASSADLNTEAFF
NA	TRBV6-5	TRBJ1-2	NA	TGTGCCAGCAGTTACTCTGGTGCCAGCTATGGCTACACCTTC	CASSYSGASYGYTF
NA	TRBV5-4	TRBJ1-3	NA	TGTGCCAGCAGCTTGAAGGCAGGGGCCTACTCTGGAAACACCATATATTTT	CASSLKAGAYSGNTIYF
NA	TRBV19	TRBJ2-4	NA	TGTGCCAGTAGTAACCCGGGAGCCAAAAACATTCAGTACTTC	CASSNPGAKNIQYF
NA	TRBV7-9	TRBJ2-1	TRBD2	TGTGCCAGCAGCTTGGGCGGACTAGCGGGATATGCGGACAATGAGCAGTTCTTC	CASSLGGLAGYADNEQFF
NA	TRBV4-2	TRBJ2-2	NA	TGTGCCAGCAGCCAAGAAGGCTGGCCGTCCGGGGAGCTGTTTTTT	CASSQEGWPSGELFF
NA	TRBV19	TRBJ2-2	NA	TGTGCCAGTATCAAACAGCTTCCCTACACCGGGGAGCTGTTTTTT	CASIKQLPYTGELFF
NA	TRBV2	TRBJ1-1	NA	TGTGCCAGCAGTGAAGCGTACTCCACTGAAGCTTTCTTT	CASSEAYSTEAFF
NA	TRBV5-1	TRBJ1-5	NA	TGCGCCAGCAGCTTGGGCTCACCGGCTTCTAATCAGCCCCAGCATTTT	CASSLGSPASNQPQHF
NA	TRBV15	TRBJ2-1	NA	TGTGCCACCAGCAGAGATGAGGGATTGGACTACAATGAGCAGTTCTTC	CATSRDEGLDYNEQFF
NA	TRBV10-3	TRBJ2-3	TRBD2	TGTGCCATCAGTGACGCTCGACTAGCGGGACGGGGTACGCAGTATTTT	CAISDARLAGRGTQYF
few	TRBV7-9	TRBJ1-2	NA	TGTGCCAGCAGCCCCGCCTCCGCGGGGGGCTACACCTTC	CASSPASAGGYTF
few	TRBV2	TRBJ2-3	NA	TGTGCCACCGACCGGGACGAAGCCGATACGCAGTATTTT	CATDRDEADTQYF
NA	TRBV7-2	TRBJ1-1	NA	TGTGCCAGCAGCTCCCCCCGCCCGAACACTGAAGCTTTCTTT	CASSSPRPNTEAFF
NA	TRBV4-1	TRBJ2-3	TRBD2	TGCGCCAGCAGCCAAATAATGTCGCGGCGGGGGGACCTCACAGATACGCAGTATTTT	CASSQIMSRRGDLTDTQYF
NA	TRBV6-6	TRBJ2-5	NA	TGTGCCAGCAGTTACTTCGGGGTACGAGAGACCCAGTACTTC	CASSYFGVRETQYF
NA	TRBV19	TRBJ1-5	NA	TGTGCCAGTAGTATATACACCTCAGCCAATCAGCCCCAGCATTTT	CASSIYTSANQPQHF
NA	TRBV19	TRBJ1-2	TRBD1	TGTGCCAGTAGTAAGCTACCGGGACAGGTAAACTATGGCTACACCTTC	CASSKLPGQVNYGYTF
NA	TRBV6-4	TRBJ2-2	TRBD1	TGTGCCAGCAAGGACAGGGGGACTCGCGGGGAGCTGTTTTTT	CASKDRGTRGELFF
NA	TRBV6-6	TRBJ1-5	TRBD1	TGTGCCAGTAGAGGACAGGGGGGACGTCAGCCCCAGCATTTT	CASRGQGGRQPQHF
NA	TRBV4-3	TRBJ1-5	NA	TGCGCCAGCAGCCATCCGACTGATCAGCCCCAGCATTTT	CASSHPTDQPQHF
NA	TRBV15	TRBJ2-7	NA	TGTGCCACCAGCAACGGGGCTAGCTCCTACGAGCAGTACTTC	CATSNGASSYEQYF
NA	TRBV7-3	TRBJ2-3	TRBD2	TGTGCCAGCAGCGAGCGGGAGGGCAGCACAGATACGCAGTATTTT	CASSEREGSTDTQYF
NA	TRBV12-5	TRBJ2-1	TRBD2	TGTGCTAGTGGTTTGAGGGCGCTAGGCGGGGGTGAGCAGTTCTTC	CASGLRALGGGEQFF
NA	TRBV7-2	TRBJ2-7	NA	TGTGCCAGCAGCGAAGCGGCGGCAGACTACGAGCAGTACTTC	CASSEAAADYEQYF
NA	TRBV10-2	TRBJ2-7	TRBD2	TGCGCCAGCAGTGAGATGACAGGATGGCTAGCGGGCGACGAGCAGTACTTC	CASSEMTGWLAGDEQYF
NA	TRBV28	TRBJ2-3	TRBD2	TGTGCCAGCAGTTACCCCCAGAGCGGGATCACAGATACGCAGTATTTT	CASSYPQSGITDTQYF
NA	TRBV2	TRBJ2-1	TRBD1	TGTGCCAGCAGGGCCGGGACAGGCATACCGAGCTCCTACAATGAGCAGTTCTTC	CASRAGTGIPSSYNEQFF
NA	TRBV4-3	TRBJ1-4	NA	TGCGCCAGCAGCCGGGCTGACCGTGCAACTAATGAAAAACTGTTTTTT	CASSRADRATNEKLFF
few	TRBV6-6	TRBJ2-4	TRBD1	TGTGCCAGCAGTACGACAGGGGGGGCAAACATTCAGTACTTC	CASSTTGGANIQYF
NA	TRBV6-1	TRBJ1-6	NA	TGTGCCAGCAGTGAGGGGGGGTACCGGTCCAATTCACCCCTCCACTTT	CASSEGGYRSNSPLHF
NA	TRBV6-5	TRBJ2-1	TRBD1	TGTGCCAGCGCCGAGGGACAGAGACTATACAATGAGCAGTTCTTC	CASAEGQRLYNEQFF
NA	TRBV7-3	TRBJ2-2	NA	TGTGCCAGCAGCTTGGATAGGGGGGGCGCCGGGGAGCTGTTTTTT	CASSLDRGGAGELFF
few	TRBV7-9	TRBJ2-1	TRBD1	TGTGCCAGCAGCCTCGGGACAGGGAAGGGTGAGCAGTTCTTC	CASSLGTGKGEQFF
few	TRBV9	TRBJ1-5	NA	TGTGCCAGCGCGAAAGGGGGGGGAGGCAATCAGCCCCAGCATTTT	CASAKGGGGNQPQHF
NA	TRBV15	TRBJ2-1	NA	TGTGCCACCAGCGGGGTGAAGTCAATGGGGGTAGGGACTTACAATGAGCAGTTCTTC	CATSGVKSMGVGTYNEQFF
NA	TRBV27	TRBJ1-2	NA	TGTGCCAGCAGTTTAGAAGGTGGCGGCGGGCCTAACTATGGCTACACCTTC	CASSLEGGGGPNYGYTF
NA	TRBV7-2	TRBJ2-1	NA	TGTGCCAGCAGCTTAGGCGGATCCTACAATGAGCAGTTCTTC	CASSLGGSYNEQFF
NA	TRBV10-3	TRBJ2-5	NA	TGTGCCATCAGCTCCGGGACTTCGGTGGAGACCCAGTACTTC	CAISSGTSVETQYF
NA	TRBV6-5	TRBJ1-2	NA	TGTGCCAGCACTACACCTGCTAACTATGGCTACACCTTC	CASTTPANYGYTF